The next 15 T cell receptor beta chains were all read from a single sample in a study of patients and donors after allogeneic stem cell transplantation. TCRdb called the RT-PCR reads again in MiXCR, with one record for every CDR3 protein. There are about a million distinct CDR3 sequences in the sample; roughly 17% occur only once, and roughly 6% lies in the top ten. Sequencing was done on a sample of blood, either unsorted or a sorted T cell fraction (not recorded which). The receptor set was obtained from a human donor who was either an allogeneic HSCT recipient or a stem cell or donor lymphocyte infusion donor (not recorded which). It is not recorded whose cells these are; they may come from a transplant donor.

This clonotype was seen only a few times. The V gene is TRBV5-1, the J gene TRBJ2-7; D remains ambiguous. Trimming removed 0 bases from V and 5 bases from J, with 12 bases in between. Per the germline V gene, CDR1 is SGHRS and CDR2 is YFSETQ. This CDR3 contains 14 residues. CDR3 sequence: CASSLAVQYDEQYF. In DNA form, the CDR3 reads TGCGCCAGCAGCTTGGCCGTACAGTACGACGAGCAGTACTTC.

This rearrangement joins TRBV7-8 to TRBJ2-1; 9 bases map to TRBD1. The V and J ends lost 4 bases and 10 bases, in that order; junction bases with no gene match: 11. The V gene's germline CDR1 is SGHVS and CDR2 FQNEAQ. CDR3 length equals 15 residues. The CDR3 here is CASSSTGGDQGEQFF. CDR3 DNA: TGTGCCAGCAGCTCTACAGGGGGCGATCAAGGAGAGCAGTTCTTC.

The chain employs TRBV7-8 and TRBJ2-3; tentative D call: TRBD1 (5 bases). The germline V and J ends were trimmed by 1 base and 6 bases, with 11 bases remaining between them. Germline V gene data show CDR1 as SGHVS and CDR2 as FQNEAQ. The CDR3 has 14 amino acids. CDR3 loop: CASSLVGRFDTQYF. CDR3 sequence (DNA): TGTGCCAGCAGCTTAGTGGGGCGCTTCGATACGCAGTATTTT.

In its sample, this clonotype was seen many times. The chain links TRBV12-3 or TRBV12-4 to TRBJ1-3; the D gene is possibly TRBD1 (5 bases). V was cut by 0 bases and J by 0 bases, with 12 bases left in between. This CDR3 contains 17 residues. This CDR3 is CASSLALTAISGNTIYF. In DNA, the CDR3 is TGTGCCAGCAGTTTAGCGCTGACAGCTATCTCTGGAAACACCATATATTTT.

CDR3 DNA sequence: TGTGCCAGCAACGGCGGGGGATCCTACAATGAGCAGTTCTTC. Amino acids: CASNGGGSYNEQFF. V usage is TRBV7-2 and J usage is TRBJ2-1, with 7 bases fitting TRBD2. The germline CDR1 and CDR2 sequences are SGHTA and FQGNSA. After removal of 7 bases from V and 1 base from J, the junction contained 4 bases not matched to a gene. The CDR3 spans 14 residues.

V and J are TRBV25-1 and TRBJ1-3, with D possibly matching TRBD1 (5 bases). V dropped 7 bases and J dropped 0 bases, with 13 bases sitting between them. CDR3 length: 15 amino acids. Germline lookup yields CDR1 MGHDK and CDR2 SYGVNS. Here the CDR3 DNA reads TGTGCCAGCAAGGGGAAGGCAGTCTCTGGAAACACCATATATTTT. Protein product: CASKGKAVSGNTIYF.

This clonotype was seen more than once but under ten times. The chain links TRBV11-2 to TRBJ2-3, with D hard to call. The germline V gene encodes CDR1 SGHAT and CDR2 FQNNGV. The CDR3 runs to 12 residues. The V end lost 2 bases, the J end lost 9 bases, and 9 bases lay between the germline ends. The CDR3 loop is CASSLNVITQYF. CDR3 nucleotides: TGTGCCAGCAGCTTAAACGTCATCACGCAGTATTTT.

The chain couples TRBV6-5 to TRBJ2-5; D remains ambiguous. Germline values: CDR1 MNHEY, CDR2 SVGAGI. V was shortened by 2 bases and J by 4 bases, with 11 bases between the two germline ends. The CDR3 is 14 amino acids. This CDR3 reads CASSYLMAPETQYF. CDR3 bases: TGTGCCAGCAGTTACCTCATGGCCCCAGAGACCCAGTACTTC.

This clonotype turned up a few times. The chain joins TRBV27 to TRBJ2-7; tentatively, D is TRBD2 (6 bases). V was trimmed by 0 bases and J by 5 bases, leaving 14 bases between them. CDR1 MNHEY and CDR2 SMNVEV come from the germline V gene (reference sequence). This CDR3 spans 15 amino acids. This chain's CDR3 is CASSLSETSFHEQYF. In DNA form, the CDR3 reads TGTGCCAGCAGTTTATCGGAGACTAGTTTCCACGAGCAGTACTTC.

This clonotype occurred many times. This chain's CDR3 is CASSLVELETPDTQYF. The CDR3, as DNA: TGCGCCAGCAGCTTGGTCGAGCTGGAAACACCAGATACGCAGTATTTT. V and J are TRBV5-1 and TRBJ2-3; D is ambiguous. V lost 0 bases, J lost 4 bases, and 15 bases lay in between. This CDR3 has 16 residues. Germline assignment: CDR1 SGHRS and CDR2 YFSETQ.

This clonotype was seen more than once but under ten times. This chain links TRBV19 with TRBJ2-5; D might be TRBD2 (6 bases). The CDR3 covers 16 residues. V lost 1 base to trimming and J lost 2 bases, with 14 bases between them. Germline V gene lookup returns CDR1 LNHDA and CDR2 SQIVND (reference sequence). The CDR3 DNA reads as TGTGCCAGTAGTATAGCCACCTTGGGACTTCAAGAGACCCAGTACTTC. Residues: CASSIATLGLQETQYF.

In nucleotides, the CDR3 is TGTGCCAGCAGCGTAGACCCCATTTCACCCCTCCACTTT. Translating it yields CASSVDPISPLHF. This chain links TRBV9 with TRBJ1-6; D is unresolved. CDR1 is SGDLS and CDR2 is YYNGEE in the germline V gene. V was shortened by 0 bases and J by 9 bases, with 7 bases between the two germline ends. This CDR3 has 13 amino acids.

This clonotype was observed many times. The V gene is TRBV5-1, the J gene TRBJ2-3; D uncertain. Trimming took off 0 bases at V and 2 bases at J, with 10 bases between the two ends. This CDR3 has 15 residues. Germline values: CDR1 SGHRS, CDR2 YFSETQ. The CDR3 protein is CASSLVGNPTDTQYF. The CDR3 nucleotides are TGCGCCAGCAGCTTGGTTGGAAACCCCACAGATACGCAGTATTTT. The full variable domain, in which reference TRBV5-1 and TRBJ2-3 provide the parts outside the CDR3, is KAGVTQTPRYLIKTRGQQVTLSCSPISGHRSVSWYQQTPGQGLQFLFEYFSETQRNKGNFPGRFSGRQFSNSRSEMNVSTLELGDSALYLCASSLVGNPTDTQYFGPGTRLTVL.

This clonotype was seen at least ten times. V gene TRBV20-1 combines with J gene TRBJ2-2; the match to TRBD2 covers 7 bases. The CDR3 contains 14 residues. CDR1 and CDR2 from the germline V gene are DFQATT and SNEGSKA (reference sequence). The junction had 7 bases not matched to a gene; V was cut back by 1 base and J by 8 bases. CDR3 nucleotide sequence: TGCAGTGCTAGAGCCCGGGGGGTCTGGGGGGAGCTGTTTTTT. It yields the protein CSARARGVWGELFF.

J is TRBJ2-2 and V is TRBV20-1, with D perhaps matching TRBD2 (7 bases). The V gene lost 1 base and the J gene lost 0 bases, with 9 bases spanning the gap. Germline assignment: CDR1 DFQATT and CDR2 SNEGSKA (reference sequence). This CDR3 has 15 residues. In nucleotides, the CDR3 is TGCAGTGCTAGAGGAGGGGGGGCGAACACCGGGGAGCTGTTTTTT. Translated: CSARGGGANTGELFF.